The 15 T cell receptor beta chains below all came from one sample that was sequenced in a study of T cells in Graves' hyperthyroidism and ophthalmopathy. It was RNA transcripts that yielded the amplified TCR beta CDR3 regions. Using the HTBI primer set, a first-round RT-PCR was run on the TCR CDR3. Each CDR3 protein gets one entry after TCRdb re-called the multiplex PCR reads with MiXCR. Among around 350,000 distinct CDR3 sequences listed, approximately 19% were seen once. Sequencing was performed on blood. These receptors were collected from a young woman with Graves' hyperthyroidism.

This chain uses TRBV5-1 with TRBJ1-5; 9 bases are shared with TRBD1. Germline values: CDR1 SGHRS, CDR2 YFSETQ. There are 15 residues in the CDR3. V was clipped by 4 bases and J by 3 bases; unmatched bases: 5. The CDR3 nucleotides are TGCGCCAGCAGCCCGACAGGGGGTTTCAATCAGCCCCAGCATTTT. As protein: CASSPTGGFNQPQHF.

The chain joins TRBV6-2 or TRBV6-3 to TRBJ2-7; 7 bases match TRBD1. CDR1 is MNHEY, CDR2 SVGEGT, per germline. V was clipped by 5 bases and J by 1 base; unmatched bases: 8. The CDR3 extends over 15 amino acids. The CDR3 sequence is CASSTPGQRSYEQYF. CDR3 nucleotide sequence: TGTGCCAGCAGTACACCGGGACAGCGTTCCTACGAGCAGTACTTC.

Ten or more counts support this clonotype. The gene calls are TRBV20-1 and TRBJ2-2; a possible D gene is TRBD2 (6 bases). Trimming took 1 base from V and 7 from J, leaving 13 bases between them. Germline-derived CDR1 and CDR2 are DFQATT and SNEGSKA (reference sequence). The CDR3 has 14 residues. The CDR3 nucleotides are TGCAGTGCTAGAGTCCCCCGGCGGGACGGGGAGCTGTTTTTT. This encodes CSARVPRRDGELFF.

In this sample, this clonotype turned up many times. The chain links TRBV28 to TRBJ2-7; D gene ambiguous. This CDR3 has 17 amino acids. V was pared by 0 bases and J by 5 bases, with 20 bases between. Per germline, CDR1 MDHEN and CDR2 SYDVKM. CDR3 coding DNA: TGTGCCAGCAGTTTATGGAAAACGGGCAGGTTCCTAGACGAGCAGTACTTC. It codes for CASSLWKTGRFLDEQYF.

There are many counts of this clonotype. V and J are TRBV15 and TRBJ2-7; 7 bases align to TRBD1. The ends lost 2 bases at V and 4 bases at J; junction bases unmatched: 5. This CDR3 is 14 amino acids long. Germline V gives CDR1 LNHNV, CDR2 YYDKDF (reference sequence). The CDR3 reads CATSRTGDRYEQYF. In nucleotides, the CDR3 is TGTGCCACCAGCAGAACAGGGGATAGGTACGAGCAGTACTTC.

The J gene is TRBJ2-5, the V gene TRBV5-6, with 8 bases lining up with TRBD1. V shed 4 bases, J shed 5 bases, and the junction held 7 bases outside the gene matches. Germline V gene data show CDR1 as SGHDT and CDR2 as YYEEEE. The CDR3 is 14 amino acids. CDR3 loop: CASSRGQGGETQYF. The DNA for the CDR3 is TGTGCCAGCAGCCGAGGACAGGGCGGGGAGACCCAGTACTTC.

The V and J genes are TRBV27 and TRBJ2-5, with D maybe TRBD1 (5 bases). CDR1 is MNHEY, CDR2 SMNVEV, per germline (reference sequence). The CDR3 runs to 15 residues. V lost 2 bases to trimming and J lost 5 bases, with 15 bases between them. The CDR3 sequence is CASSLIGALMETQYF. CDR3 DNA sequence: TGTGCCAGCAGTTTAATTGGGGCCTTGATGGAGACCCAGTACTTC.

This clonotype has just a few counts. V and J are TRBV3-1 and TRBJ2-7, with a weak D call TRBD2 (5 bases). The germline CDR1 and CDR2 sequences are LGHDT and YNNKEL (reference sequence). V was shortened by 4 bases and J by 3 bases, with 10 bases between the two germline ends. CDR3 length: 13 residues. CDR3 in amino acids: CASSLKDFYEQYF. The CDR3 DNA sequence: TGTGCCAGCAGCCTCAAGGACTTCTACGAGCAGTACTTC.

The V gene is TRBV18, the J gene TRBJ1-2; D gene uncertain. V was shortened by 3 bases and J by 6 bases, with 11 bases between the two germline ends. Germline CDR1 KGHSH, CDR2 LQKENI. This CDR3 region has 13 residues. CDR3 sequence: CASSPTGNNGYTF. The CDR3 DNA follows: TGTGCCAGCTCACCCACCGGGAACAATGGCTACACCTTC.

This clonotype was seen many times. The chain combines TRBV29-1 with TRBJ1-1, with no clear D. CDR1 and CDR2 (germline): SQVTM, ANQGSEA. This CDR3 spans 9 amino acids. The CDR3 protein is CGDNTEAFF. In DNA, the CDR3 is TGCGGGGATAACACTGAAGCTTTCTTT.

This clonotype was found many times. The chain uses TRBV6-1 and TRBJ1-2; 7 nucleotides match TRBD1. The CDR3 runs to 15 residues. Unmatched junction bases numbered 7, after V lost 6 bases and J lost 0 bases. CDR1 is MNHNS and CDR2 is SASEGT in the germline V gene. CDR3 sequence reads: CASSSPGTANYGYTF. In nucleotides, the CDR3 is TGTGCCAGCAGCTCACCCGGGACAGCTAACTATGGCTACACCTTC.

The rearrangement uses TRBV5-6 and TRBJ1-5, with D unclear. Trimming took off 0 bases at V and 4 bases at J, with 8 bases between the two ends. The CDR3 extends over 14 amino acids. Germline lookup yields CDR1 SGHDT and CDR2 YYEEEE. In DNA, the CDR3 is TGTGCCAGCAGCTTGGGGGCCAATAATCAGCCCCAGCATTTT. Protein: CASSLGANNQPQHF.

J is TRBJ1-5 and V is TRBV12-3 or TRBV12-4, with a tentative D call TRBD1 (5 bases). V lost 4 bases to trimming and J lost 0 bases, with 19 bases between them. CDR3 length equals 18 residues. In nucleotides, the CDR3 is TGTGCCAGCAGTTCTGGGGGTACTGGGCGCCATAGCAATCAGCCCCAGCATTTT. This codes for CASSSGGTGRHSNQPQHF.

This clonotype was seen at least ten times. The V and J genes are TRBV12-3 or TRBV12-4 and TRBJ2-3; D gene unclear. V lost 6 bases and J 0 bases, leaving 13 bases between the germline ends. This CDR3 is 15 amino acids long. CDR3 sequence: CASSDTAESTDTQYF. In DNA form, the CDR3 reads TGTGCCAGCAGCGACACGGCGGAAAGCACAGATACGCAGTATTTT.

The sample holds many counts of this clonotype. V usage is TRBV2 and J usage is TRBJ1-1; no clear D gene. The V gene lost 0 bases and the J gene lost 3 bases, with 5 bases spanning the gap. Germline V lookup: CDR1 SNHLY, CDR2 FYNNEI. CDR3 length: 13 amino acids. CDR3 coding DNA: TGTGCCAGCAGTGAAGCCGGGGACACTGAAGCTTTCTTT. This translates into CASSEAGDTEAFF.